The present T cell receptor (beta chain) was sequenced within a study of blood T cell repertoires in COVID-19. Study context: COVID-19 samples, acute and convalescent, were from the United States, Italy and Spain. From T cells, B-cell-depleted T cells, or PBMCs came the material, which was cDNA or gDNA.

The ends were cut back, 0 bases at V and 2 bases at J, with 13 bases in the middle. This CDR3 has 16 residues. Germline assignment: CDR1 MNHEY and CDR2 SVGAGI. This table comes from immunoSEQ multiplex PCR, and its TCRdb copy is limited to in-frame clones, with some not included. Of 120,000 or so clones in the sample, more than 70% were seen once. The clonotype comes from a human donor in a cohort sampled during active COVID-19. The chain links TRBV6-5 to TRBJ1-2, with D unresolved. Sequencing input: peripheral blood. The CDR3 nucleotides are TGTGCCAGCAGTTACTCGCACGGGGAAGGCAACTATGGCTACACCTTC. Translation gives CASSYSHGEGNYGYTF.